This TCR beta chain is from a study of T cell responses to AZD1222 COVID-19 vaccine (dated by TCRdb to the early 2020s). Looking at the study overall: TCR sequencing was performed for approximately 240 trial participants, of whom around 200 were given two doses of AZD1222 and approximately 25 were given two doses of MenACWY control vaccine. Enrollment into the trials was organized by age into subgroups of 18-55, 56-69 and 70-plus years, and those subgroups contained about 160, 30 and 59 TCR-sequenced participants, respectively.

The CDR3 regions of human TCRbeta chains were subjected to immunosequencing. The source study handled its data this way. TCRs in the repertoires were matched against a reference library of SARS-CoV-2-specific TCRs that had been generated with the MIRA antigen-specificity platform. Breadth meant the fraction of unique TCRs that were SARS-CoV-2-associated, whereas depth meant the fraction of total T cells that were SARS-CoV-2-associated. Using the MIRA data, every spike-specific TCR was mapped to the spike region that the TCR reacted to and assigned to either a CD4 or a CD8 class. Log10-transformed breadth and depth values were compared by one-way ANOVA with Sidak's multiple comparisons tests. What TCRdb holds here is the immuneACCESS table cut down to in-frame rearrangements. Part of the clones is not present; checked against another copy, under half of the missing clones reflect an unresolved V gene, and the others are unexplained. V and J calls and clone size are given by that table; D and trimming were obtained from the DNA. The sample table records 65,000 to 70,000 clones; over 65% of these occur just once. The ten largest make up 25% of the sample.

The time point tag for this specimen amounts to: about 28 days (+/-7) after the second vaccine dose. Because spike-specific TCR depth and breadth did not differ between the two schedules, AZD1222 recipients who got a second dose at roughly 4 weeks were pooled with those who got a second dose at roughly 12 weeks. The vaccinee samples were drawn from two UK trials, COV001 and COV002, one of which was a single-blind randomized controlled phase 2/3 trial testing AZD1222 (ChAdOx1 nCoV-19) in healthy adults. For TCRbeta chain sequencing, PBMC samples were collected from trial participants at day 0 and at day 28 after the second dose. With regard to this clone: No cognate antigen has been identified for it. No much larger clone exists at a distance of one base, and base qualities are not known.

General conclusions and limits of the study: Conclusions about previously exposed vaccinees were limited because only six AZD1222 recipients were SARS-CoV-2 seropositive at baseline. No day 14 peak-response samples were available, so repertoires were characterized only after the peak T cell response. The 56-69-year group was small, and its depth increase did not reach significance, likely because of low power. Nearly half of unique spike-specific TCRs reportedly recognized epitopes outside regions mutated in the B.1.351 and B.1.1.7 variants. A significant rise in spike-specific TCR breadth and depth was observed after two AZD1222 doses relative to day 0 and relative to MenACWY recipients. The vaccine-associated CD4 TCRs covered the entire spike protein, and the dominant responses fell in regions 160-218 and 743-854. Participants were mostly white British and included more females than males, and it was suggested by the authors that clonal diversity may have been underestimated.

This clonotype originated in an adult who received the AZD1222 COVID-19 vaccine. Specimen: peripheral blood, collected 28 days after the second AZD1222 dose.

The DNA reads as follows: TGTGCCAGCAGCCAAGAGTGGGGGCTTGCTGGAAACACCATATATTTT. Translated, this gives CASSQEWGLAGNTIYF. The V gene is TRBV3-1 (or the pseudogene TRBV3-2) and the J gene is TRBJ1-3; possibly the D gene is TRBD1, per 6 matching bases. Relative to germline, V is 0 bases shorter and J is 2 bases shorter, with 11 bases between their ends. The CDR3 goes from the cysteine to the phenylalanine over 16 residues. The retained sequence is limited to the CDR3, 48 bases, with the frame set at the first base. For CDR1 and CDR2, the germline V gene (reference sequence) lists LGHDT and YNNKEL.